What follows are 14 T cell receptor beta chains derived from one specimen sequenced in a study of T cell responses to AZD1222 COVID-19 vaccine. The repertoire was sequenced with immunoSEQ multiplex PCR; TCRdb's copy has only in-frame clones and lacks some. Seen here are more than 65,000 clones, around 85% observed once, and the top ten hold 7%. Sequencing was performed on peripheral blood, taken on day 0 of AZD1222 vaccination. These TCRs come from an adult in good health.

The V and J genes are TRBV27 and TRBJ2-1; D is possibly TRBD2 (6 bases). The CDR3 extends over 13 amino acids. CDR1 is MNHEY and CDR2 is SMNVEV in the germline V gene (reference sequence). V was cut by 8 bases and J by 7 bases, with 15 bases left in between. CDR3 coding DNA: TGTGCCAGCCGGGACTCCGGGGGTAATGAGCAGTTCTTC. It yields the protein CASRDSGGNEQFF.

This chain joins TRBV5-4 and TRBJ1-6; D perhaps matches TRBD1 (5 bases). The CDR3 is 14 amino acids. Per the germline V gene, CDR1 is SGHNT and CDR2 is YYREEE (reference sequence). V lost 4 bases and J lost 6, with 11 bases in between. The CDR3 loop reads CASSRGGGNSPLHF. The CDR3 bases are TGTGCCAGCAGCCGGGGTGGGGGTAATTCACCCCTCCACTTT. The full variable domain, rest sourced from reference TRBV5-4 and TRBJ1-6, is ETGVTQSPTHLIKTRGQQVTLRCSSQSGHNTVSWYQQALGQGPQFIFQYYREEENGRGNFPPRFSGLQFPNYSSELNVNALELDDSALYLCASSRGGGNSPLHFGNGTRLTVT.

The chain carries TRBV24-1 and TRBJ1-5, with D perhaps TRBD1 (6 bases). The CDR3 sequence is 14 residues long. Germline assignment: CDR1 KGHDR and CDR2 SFDVKD. V was clipped by 4 bases and J by 5 bases, with 11 bases between them. The CDR3 DNA follows: TGTGCCACCAGTGAAACAGGGAGGTATCAGCCCCAGCATTTT. Protein: CATSETGRYQPQHF.

The chain links TRBV3-1 (or the pseudogene TRBV3-2) to TRBJ2-3; D is uncertain. Germline V gene sequence: CDR1 LGHDT, CDR2 YNNKEL (reference sequence). V shed 0 bases and J shed 3 bases, with 4 bases lying between them. This CDR3 region has 13 residues. CDR3 sequence (DNA): TGTGCCAGCAGCCAAGAGTCAACAGATACGCAGTATTTT. Protein: CASSQESTDTQYF.

The V gene is TRBV19, the J gene TRBJ2-3; TRBD2 aligns across 12 bases. The germline CDR1 and CDR2 sequences are LNHDA and SQIVND (reference sequence). Trimming at V came to 6 bases and at J to 6 bases, leaving 7 bases not matched to a gene. The CDR3 totals 15 residues. The CDR3 protein is CASSRGLAGPDTQYF. Written as DNA, the CDR3 is TGTGCCAGTAGCAGGGGACTAGCGGGCCCCGATACGCAGTATTTT.

The chain links TRBV11-2 to TRBJ1-5; no clear D gene. Germline CDR1 SGHAT, CDR2 FQNNGV. There are 14 residues in the CDR3. Between the trimmed V and J ends, which lost 4 bases and 0 bases, there was a span of 7 bases. As DNA, the CDR3 is TGTGCCAGCAGCTCCTCATCTAGCAATCAGCCCCAGCATTTT. This encodes CASSSSSSNQPQHF.

Notes on this clone: Other DNA sequences in this specimen translate into the identical CDR3. The chain employs TRBV19 and TRBJ2-5; 8 bases fit TRBD1. With 3 bases clipped from V and 1 base from J, the junction kept 4 bases outside the gene matches. CDR1 is LNHDA, CDR2 SQIVND, per germline (reference sequence). This CDR3 comprises 15 residues. CDR3 protein: CASSIPDRAQETQYF. In nucleotides, the CDR3 is TGTGCCAGTAGTATCCCGGACAGGGCCCAAGAGACCCAGTACTTC.

The chain recombines TRBV27 with TRBJ2-3; D uncertain. The CDR3 length is 14 residues. CDR1 and CDR2 (germline): MNHEY, SMNVEV (reference sequence). V lost 3 bases and J 0 bases, leaving 7 bases between the germline ends. The CDR3: CASSLSTSTDTQYF. The CDR3 coding sequence is TGTGCCAGCAGTTTGTCGACTAGCACAGATACGCAGTATTTT.

This clone was seen once. This sequence joins TRBV27 and TRBJ2-7, with 8 positions matching TRBD1. Trimming cost V 10 bases and J 4 bases; bases outside gene matches: 9. The CDR3 covers 13 residues. Germline assignment: CDR1 MNHEY and CDR2 SMNVEV (reference sequence). CDR3 sequence (DNA): TGTGCCACCCTCGGACAGGGAAGGTACGAGCAGTACTTC. Translation: CATLGQGRYEQYF.

The rearrangement joins TRBV4-1 to TRBJ2-7; TRBD1 aligns across 7 bases. Germline V lookup: CDR1 MGHRA, CDR2 YSYEKL. This CDR3 is built from 15 residues. V dropped 4 bases and J dropped 2; count of bases not matched to a gene: 8. DNA of the CDR3: TGCGCCAGCAGCCCTGGGACAGCAATAACCTACGAGCAGTACTTC. The encoded protein is CASSPGTAITYEQYF.

Only one count was recorded for this clone. V gene TRBV29-1 combines with J gene TRBJ1-1, with 9 bases identical to TRBD1. The CDR3 sequence is 15 residues long. J lost 5 bases, V lost 5 bases, and 12 bases had no gene match. Germline CDR1 is SQVTM and CDR2 is ANQGSEA. As DNA, the CDR3 is TGCAGCGTTCTTAATTATGACAGGGGGAGGACTGAAGCTTTCTTT. This sequence encodes CSVLNYDRGRTEAFF.

V usage is TRBV29-1 and J usage is TRBJ2-5, with D perhaps matching TRBD2 (6 bases). V was shortened by 4 bases and J by 4 bases, with 10 bases between the two germline ends. There are 12 residues in the CDR3. Germline CDR1 and CDR2: SQVTM and ANQGSEA. DNA for the CDR3: TGCAGCGTTGTGGAGGGAGGAGAGACCCAGTACTTC. It specifies CSVVEGGETQYF.

The rearrangement links TRBV19 to TRBJ2-2, with D unclear. CDR3 length: 15 amino acids. CDR1 is LNHDA and CDR2 is SQIVND in the germline V gene (reference sequence). Between the trimmed V and J ends, which lost 6 bases and 1 base, there was a span of 12 bases. For the CDR3, the DNA is TGTGCCAGTAGGGGCACTTGGGGGAACACCGGGGAGCTGTTTTTT. Protein product: CASRGTWGNTGELFF.

This clone is a singleton in its sample. This chain uses TRBV15 with TRBJ2-7; TRBD2 matches at 11 bases. V was clipped by 0 bases and J by 3 bases; unmatched bases: 4. CDR1 and CDR2 (germline): LNHNV, YYDKDF (reference sequence). CDR3 length: 16 amino acids. The CDR3 is CATSRDPGLADYEQYF. The CDR3 DNA reads TGTGCCACCAGCAGAGATCCGGGACTAGCGGACTACGAGCAGTACTTC.